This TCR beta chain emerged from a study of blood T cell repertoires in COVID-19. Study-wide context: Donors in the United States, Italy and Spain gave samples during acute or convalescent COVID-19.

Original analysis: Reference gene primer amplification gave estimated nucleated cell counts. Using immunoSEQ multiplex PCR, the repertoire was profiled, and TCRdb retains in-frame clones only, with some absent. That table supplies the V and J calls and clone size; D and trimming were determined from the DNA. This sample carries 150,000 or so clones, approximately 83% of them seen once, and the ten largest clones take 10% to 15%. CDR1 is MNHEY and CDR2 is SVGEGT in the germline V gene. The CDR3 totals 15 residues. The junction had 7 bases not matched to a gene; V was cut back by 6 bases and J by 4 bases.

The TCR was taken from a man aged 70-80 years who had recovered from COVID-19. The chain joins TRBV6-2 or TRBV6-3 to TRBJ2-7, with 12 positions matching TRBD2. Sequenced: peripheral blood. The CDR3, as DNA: TGTGCCAGCAGCGGACTAGCGGGATTGATGTACGAGCAGTACTTC. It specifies CASSGLAGLMYEQYF.